This T cell receptor beta chain was observed in a study of blood T cells in healthy people across ages. A second PCR of roughly 7 to 11 cycles used a sample-barcoded 5' primer and a J-beta primer mix. TCRdb used MiXCR to reprocess the 5' RACE reads, holding one entry per CDR3 protein. The sample lists about 380,000 distinct CDR3 sequences, 45% to 65% seen once, with roughly 51% in the top ten. Overall study results and limits: The long-lived group displayed more naive CD4+ cells, plus higher diversity, than the aged donors did.

J was trimmed by 4 bases and V by 4 bases; bases with no gene match: 6. Germline V gene lookup returns CDR1 LGHDT and CDR2 YNNKEL (reference sequence). The CDR3 loop spans 14 amino acids. This clonotype has more than one count but fewer than ten. Its specificity is not known. Russia was home to the donors, healthy Caucasian individuals aged roughly 6 to 90. Every sample had a minimum of 6 million PBMCs isolated. V and J are TRBV3-1 and TRBJ2-7, with TRBD1 matching 8 bases. Source material: blood. The TCR sequence derives from a man aged 55 to 70 in good health. The CDR3 bases are TGTGCCAGCAGCCCCCAGGACAGGGAATACGAGCAGTACTTC. Protein: CASSPQDREYEQYF.